A selection of T cell receptor beta chains follows, all from one sample in a study of blood T cells in healthy people across ages. TCRdb fed the 5' RACE reads into MiXCR, producing one record per CDR3 protein. The sample gives about 640,000 distinct CDR3 sequences, around 41% of which show up once; approximately 31% is in the top ten. The sample was blood. These receptors were collected from an elderly man in good health. CDR3s include the opening cysteine and the closing phenylalanine or tryptophan. Each record gives: J gene, V gene, CDR3 protein.

TRBJ2-4 TRBV28 CASRHRQGRQEQYF
TRBJ2-1 TRBV6-2/TRBV6-3 CASSAFRGGEQFF
TRBJ2-6 TRBV3-1 CASSPPGRGLSGANVLTF
TRBJ1-2 TRBV28 CASNSVHGTSSWGNYGYTF
- TRBV11-2 CASSLSGGLYNEQYF
TRBJ2-1 TRBV7-2 CASSKTRGDEQFF
- TRBV6-1 CASSAVASGGGETQYF
TRBJ2-7 TRBV25-1 CASSEWGNPYEQYF
TRBJ1-2 TRBV11-2 CASSPGRLYGYGYTF
TRBJ2-1 TRBV7-9 CASSLVGPSYNEQFF
TRBJ2-4 TRBV11-2 CASSGTPTGEQYF
TRBJ2-2 TRBV28 CVSRPGTGALSTGELFF
TRBJ2-7 TRBV20-1 CSARAPGGREGGEQYF
TRBJ1-1 TRBV4-1 CASSRGTGGANTEAFF
TRBJ2-7 TRBV7-9 CASSLASMGEQYF
TRBJ2-3 TRBV20-1 CSARAGRGDTQYF
TRBJ2-4 TRBV18 CASSRQGPEQYF
TRBJ2-7 TRBV5-1 CASSRDSGTVGHEQYF
TRBJ2-3 TRBV7-2 CASSSPDGNTQYF
TRBJ2-5 TRBV7-7 CASSPLIGGGFETQYF
TRBJ1-2 TRBV20-1 CSASGQGHGYTF
TRBJ1-2 TRBV20-1 CSAQTRDPHYTF
TRBJ1-1 TRBV20-1 CSAREASGGRTEAFF
TRBJ2-5 TRBV24-1 CATSAPLGTGTSVETQYF
TRBJ2-7 TRBV20-1 CSARDQGTGSSYEQYF
TRBJ2-5 TRBV20-1 CSARPPTSGVLETQYF
TRBJ2-1 TRBV20-1 CSARGPGRGSVGEQFF
TRBJ2-3 TRBV4-3 CASSQEAAGGQSTDTQYF
TRBJ2-1 TRBV4-3 CASSQDPAASYHEQFF
- TRBV12-3/TRBV12-4 CASSQRTSRSYEQYF
TRBJ1-6 TRBV6-5 CASSYAGGAGSPLHF
TRBJ2-5 TRBV7-6 CASSLASWETQYF
TRBJ2-3 TRBV28 CASSLAGRTQYF
TRBJ2-5 TRBV3-1 CASSQDVEQYF
TRBJ2-5 TRBV6-2/TRBV6-3 CASRQGTEETQYF
- TRBV7-3 CASSLPGQGNEQYF
TRBJ2-1 TRBV25-1 CASSGSGVYNEQFF
TRBJ2-7 TRBV9 CASSFGTGASYEQYF
TRBJ2-1 TRBV9 CASSTPGTSDSYNEQFF
TRBJ2-3 TRBV7-2 CASSSTGSKIFSTDTQYF
TRBJ1-2 TRBV20-1 CSPKSPYGYTF
TRBJ1-6 TRBV7-2 CASSSRDRNSPLHF
TRBJ2-7 TRBV18 CASSPSLNYEQYF
TRBJ1-5 TRBV30 CALAVEGNQPQHF
TRBJ2-7 TRBV20-1 CSARGGMTGKTYEQYF
TRBJ2-3 TRBV5-8 CASSWRHPTDTQYF
TRBJ1-1 TRBV20-1 CSALDTGYTEAFF